One and the same sample provided the 23 T cell receptor beta chains below, sequenced in a study of shared clonotypes between healthy human individuals. CD45RO-negative cells were positively selected for CCR7, leaving out terminally differentiated effector memory CD45RA+ cells. Libraries were prepared by immunoSEQ multiplex PCR; TCRdb keeps only in-frame clonotypes and omits some of them. The sample consists of about 1,800,000 clones, 85% to 95% of them appearing once. What was sequenced was naive CD8+ T cells sorted from blood. All receptors come from a man aged 18 to 29 in good health.

This chain links TRBV6-5 with TRBJ2-3; possible D gene TRBD1, 7 bases. The CDR3 has 16 amino acids. V was cut by 2 bases and J by 2 bases, with 14 bases left in between. CDR1 MNHEY and CDR2 SVGAGI come from the germline V gene. The CDR3 nucleotides read TGTGCCAGCAGTTACAGGAGGGGGCGAGCCACAGATACGCAGTATTTT. It yields the protein CASSYRRGRATDTQYF.

The chain recombines TRBV28 with TRBJ1-1; D unresolved. CDR1 and CDR2 (germline): MDHEN, SYDVKM. V was shortened by 6 bases and J by 5 bases, with 10 bases between the two germline ends. This CDR3 comprises 12 residues. The CDR3 DNA reads TGTGCCAGCAGCGACCCAGAAACTGAAGCTTTCTTT. Amino acids: CASSDPETEAFF.

Written as DNA, the CDR3 is TGTGCCAGCAGCGCCGCACAGGGAATCGCAATCCATGAGCAGTTCTTC. Its protein is CASSAAQGIAIHEQFF. The genes are TRBV7-3 and TRBJ2-1; D perhaps matches TRBD1 (6 bases). Germline CDR1 and CDR2: SGHTA and FQGTGA. Trimming removed 5 bases from V and 8 bases from J, with 22 bases in between. This CDR3 spans 16 amino acids.

The chain recombines TRBV29-1 with TRBJ2-2; unclear D gene. CDR1 is SQVTM and CDR2 is ANQGSEA in the germline V gene. V was trimmed by 0 bases and J by 6 bases, leaving 8 bases between them. This CDR3 has 13 amino acids. CDR3 DNA: TGCAGCGTTGAAGATCGACGTCCCGGGGAGCTGTTTTTT. Translation gives CSVEDRRPGELFF.

V usage is TRBV5-5 and J usage is TRBJ2-5; TRBD1 agrees at 10 bases. V was clipped by 2 bases and J by 4 bases; unmatched bases: 8. The CDR3 sequence is 16 residues long. The germline V gene encodes CDR1 SGHKS and CDR2 YYEKEE (reference sequence). The CDR3, as DNA: TGTGCCAGCAGCTTCCCCGGGACAGGGGAAGGAGAGACCCAGTACTTC. Its translation: CASSFPGTGEGETQYF.

V usage is TRBV10-3 and J usage is TRBJ2-3; D is uncertain. Between the trimmed V and J ends, which lost 3 bases and 4 bases, there was a span of 17 bases. The CDR3 contains 16 residues. Looked up from germline, CDR1 is ENHRY and CDR2 is SYGVKD. The CDR3 region has the DNA TGTGCCATCAGTGACCCCTGGGTTAAGTTAGCAGATACGCAGTATTTT. Protein product: CAISDPWVKLADTQYF.

The V call is TRBV5-6, the J call TRBJ2-3; no clear D. The CDR3 runs to 12 residues. In germline, CDR1 is SGHDT, CDR2 YYEEEE. V lost 4 bases and J lost 5, with 8 bases in between. The chain's CDR3 is CASSLPVDTQYF. The DNA for the CDR3 is TGTGCCAGCAGCCTCCCGGTAGATACGCAGTATTTT. The entire variable domain, with the rest obtained from reference TRBV5-6 and TRBJ2-3, is as follows: DAGVTQSPTHLIKTRGQQVTLRCSPKSGHDTVSWYQQALGQGPQFIFQYYEEEERQRGNFPDRFSGHQFPNYSSELNVNALLLGDSALYLCASSLPVDTQYFGPGTRLTVL.

CDR3 DNA sequence: TGTGCCAGTAGTCCAACAAAGCAATGGGGCGAGCAGTACTTC. It is translated as CASSPTKQWGEQYF. This rearrangement joins TRBV19 to TRBJ2-7, with D uncertain. CDR1 is LNHDA, CDR2 SQIVND, per germline (reference sequence). V was trimmed by 5 bases and J by 6 bases, leaving 17 bases between them. The CDR3 is made up of 14 amino acids.

This clone showed up just once. The same CDR3 is also encoded by other DNA sequences in this sample. The chain employs TRBV6-1 and TRBJ2-7, with D possibly being TRBD2 (5 bases). V was pared by 7 bases and J by 0 bases, with 10 bases between. This CDR3 contains 13 residues. Per germline, CDR1 MNHNS and CDR2 SASEGT. Here the CDR3 DNA reads TGTGCCAGCACCTACCGGGGCTCCTACGAGCAGTACTTC. Translated, it gives CASTYRGSYEQYF.

The V and J genes are TRBV11-3 and TRBJ2-3; TRBD1 matches 8 bases. The J segment lost 4 bases and the V segment lost 1 base, leaving 10 bases of the junction unmatched. Per germline, CDR1 SGHNT and CDR2 YENEEA. The CDR3 has 17 amino acids. The CDR3 reads CASSLALPGGEADTQYF. CDR3 bases: TGTGCCAGCAGCTTAGCTTTGCCAGGGGGCGAGGCAGATACGCAGTATTTT. Supplemented by reference TRBV11-3 and TRBJ2-3, the full variable domain reads EAGVVQSPRYKIIEKKQPVAFWCNPISGHNTLYWYLQNLGQGPELLIRYENEEAVDDSQLPKDRFSAERLKGVDSTLKIQPAELGDSAVYLCASSLALPGGEADTQYFGPGTRLTVL.

CDR3 DNA: TGTGCCAGCAGTGAAGGGGACAGGGCAGGGGATAACTATGGCTACACCTTC. This codes for CASSEGDRAGDNYGYTF. The rearrangement uses TRBV6-1 and TRBJ1-2; 9 bases map to TRBD1. The germline CDR1 and CDR2 sequences are MNHNS and SASEGT. The CDR3 has 17 amino acids. With V trimmed by 1 base and J by 1 base, 7 bases remained unmatched.

The rearrangement uses TRBV6-6 and TRBJ2-7; D is possibly TRBD2 (5 bases). Trimming pared 2 bases from V and 3 bases from J, leaving 14 bases between. CDR1 is MNHNY and CDR2 is SVGAGI in the germline V gene (reference sequence). The CDR3 spans 15 residues. CDR3 DNA sequence: TGTGCCAGCAGTTACAGGTCAGGTAGCGTCTACGAGCAGTACTTC. This translates into CASSYRSGSVYEQYF.

The chain is built from TRBV11-2 and TRBJ2-1, with D tentatively TRBD2 (5 bases). The CDR3 contains 15 residues. Germline CDR1 and CDR2: SGHAT and FQNNGV. V lost 5 bases to trimming and J lost 0 bases, with 11 bases between them. As DNA, the CDR3 is TGTGCCAGCAGCCGGGCCGCGGGCTCCTACAATGAGCAGTTCTTC. It specifies CASSRAAGSYNEQFF. Together with reference TRBV11-2 and TRBJ2-1, the CDR3 gives the full variable domain: EAGVAQSPRYKIIEKRQSVAFWCNPISGHATLYWYQQILGQGPKLLIQFQNNGVVDDSQLPKDRFSAERLKGVDSTLKIQPAKLEDSAVYLCASSRAAGSYNEQFFGPGTRLTVL.

The gene calls are TRBV6-6 and TRBJ2-1; 9 bases line up with TRBD1. V was clipped by 5 bases and J by 2 bases; unmatched bases: 4. This CDR3 region has 15 residues. Germline V gives CDR1 MNHNY, CDR2 SVGAGI (reference sequence). The CDR3 region has the DNA TGTGCCAGCAGTCCAGACAGGGGGACCTACAATGAGCAGTTCTTC. As protein: CASSPDRGTYNEQFF.

The rearrangement joins TRBV29-1 to TRBJ2-2; D is perhaps TRBD1 (5 bases). Germline V gene data show CDR1 as SQVTM and CDR2 as ANQGSEA. The CDR3 totals 19 residues. The CDR3 DNA is TGCGGTCCGACTCTACGGCAGGGCGGATTTGACTTTGGCACCGGGGAGCTGTTTTTT. Encoded protein: CGPTLRQGGFDFGTGELFF.

This sequence joins TRBV2 and TRBJ2-5; D gene unclear. CDR1 is SNHLY, CDR2 FYNNEI, per germline. This CDR3 is 13 amino acids long. V was trimmed by 6 bases and J by 5 bases, leaving 13 bases between them. The CDR3 region is CASRLPPLETQYF. The CDR3 DNA follows: TGTGCCAGCAGGTTACCCCCCCTGGAGACCCAGTACTTC.

Notes on this clone: Other DNA sequences from this sample encode an identical CDR3 as well. This chain links TRBV18 with TRBJ2-3; possible D gene TRBD1, 5 bases. Germline V gene lookup returns CDR1 KGHSH and CDR2 LQKENI. The CDR3 consists of 15 residues. The V end lost 1 base, the J end lost 0 bases, and 8 bases lay between the germline ends. This CDR3 is CASSPLAGSTDTQYF. CDR3 coding DNA: TGTGCCAGCTCACCACTTGCAGGGAGCACAGATACGCAGTATTTT.

Concerning this clone: Within the sample, other DNA sequences also encode this same CDR3. The CDR3 sequence is CASSYAERANTGELFF. The CDR3 DNA follows: TGTGCCAGCAGTTACGCGGAGCGGGCGAACACCGGGGAGCTGTTTTTT. V is TRBV6-5 and J is TRBJ2-2; a weak D match, TRBD2 (6 bases). This CDR3 contains 16 residues. Per germline, CDR1 MNHEY and CDR2 SVGAGI. Trimming stripped 2 bases from V and 0 bases from J, with 10 bases between.

The chain carries TRBV29-1 and TRBJ1-2; 11 nucleotides match TRBD1. V shed 5 bases and J 0 bases; nucleotides not matched to a gene: 2. Germline assignment: CDR1 SQVTM and CDR2 ANQGSEA. CDR3 length: 14 amino acids. The CDR3 loop reads CSVRDRGTNYGYTF. The CDR3 nucleotides are TGCAGCGTTCGGGACAGGGGGACTAACTATGGCTACACCTTC.

The CDR3 here is CASSKFAGQETQYF. The CDR3 region has the DNA TGTGCCAGCAGTAAATTTGCCGGGCAAGAGACCCAGTACTTC. V gene TRBV6-5 combines with J gene TRBJ2-5; no definite D call. Germline CDR1 is MNHEY and CDR2 is SVGAGI. The CDR3 is made up of 14 amino acids. V dropped 5 bases and J dropped 2 bases, with 12 bases sitting between them.

This sequence joins TRBV11-3 and TRBJ2-1; 10 bases map to TRBD1. Germline V lookup: CDR1 SGHNT, CDR2 YENEEA. The ends lost 4 bases at V and 6 bases at J; junction bases unmatched: 6. The CDR3 totals 15 residues. The CDR3 bases are TGTGCCAGCAGCTCCTCGGGACAGGGGCGCAATGAGCAGTTCTTC. Encoded protein: CASSSSGQGRNEQFF. Using reference TRBV11-3 and TRBJ2-1 for the parts outside the CDR3, the full variable domain is EAGVVQSPRYKIIEKKQPVAFWCNPISGHNTLYWYLQNLGQGPELLIRYENEEAVDDSQLPKDRFSAERLKGVDSTLKIQPAELGDSAVYLCASSSSGQGRNEQFFGPGTRLTVL.

This clone was detected only once. The chain has TRBV7-2 and TRBJ2-5; TRBD2 aligns across 8 bases. Germline-derived CDR1 and CDR2 are SGHTA and FQGNSA. V trimming: 4 bases; J trimming: 2 bases; junction bases outside the gene matches: 9. The CDR3 has 16 residues. CDR3: CASSSFIAGLQETQYF. The CDR3 DNA reads TGTGCCAGCAGCTCCTTTATAGCGGGACTGCAAGAGACCCAGTACTTC.

The chain carries TRBV19 and TRBJ2-2; D not certain. V was pared by 2 bases and J by 4 bases, with 8 bases between. The CDR3 is made up of 14 amino acids. Germline V gene data show CDR1 as LNHDA and CDR2 as SQIVND (reference sequence). The CDR3 nucleotides are TGTGCCAGTAGTATATTCGGGCCCACCGGGGAGCTGTTTTTT. Translation: CASSIFGPTGELFF.